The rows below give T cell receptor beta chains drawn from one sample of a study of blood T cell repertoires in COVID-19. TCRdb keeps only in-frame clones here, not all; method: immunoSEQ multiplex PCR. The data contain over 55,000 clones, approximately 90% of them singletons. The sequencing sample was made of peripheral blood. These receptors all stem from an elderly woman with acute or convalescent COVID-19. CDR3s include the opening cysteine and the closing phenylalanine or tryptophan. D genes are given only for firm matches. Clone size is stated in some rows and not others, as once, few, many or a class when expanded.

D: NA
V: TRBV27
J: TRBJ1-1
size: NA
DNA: TGTGCCAGCAGTTCCCCAGGCGGCCGGGGCACTGAAGCTTTCTTT
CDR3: CASSSPGGRGTEAFF

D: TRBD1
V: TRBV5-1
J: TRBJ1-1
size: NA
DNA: TGCGCCAGCAGCGCTACAGGGGGCGCGACCACTGAAGCTTTCTTT
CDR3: CASSATGGATTEAFF

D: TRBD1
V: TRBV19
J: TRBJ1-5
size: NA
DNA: TGTGCCAGTAGTCCCCGCTCCGGGACAGGGAGGGATCAGCCCCAGCATTTT
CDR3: CASSPRSGTGRDQPQHF

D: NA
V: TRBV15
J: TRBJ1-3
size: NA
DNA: TGTGCCACCAGCAGAGCCCTCGGGGGGGGGAGGACTGGAAACACCATATATTTT
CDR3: CATSRALGGGRTGNTIYF

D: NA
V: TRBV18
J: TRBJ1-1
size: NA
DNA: TGTGCCAGCTCACCACCAGGAGGGTATCTGATGAACACTGAAGCTTTCTTT
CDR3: CASSPPGGYLMNTEAFF

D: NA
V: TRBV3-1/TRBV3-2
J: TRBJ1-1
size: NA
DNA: TGTGCCAGCAGCCAAGATCGAGGCTTTGGGTACACTGAAGCTTTCTTT
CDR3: CASSQDRGFGYTEAFF

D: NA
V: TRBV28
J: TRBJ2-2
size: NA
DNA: TGTGCCAGCAGTCGAGCGGGTCTGAACACCGGGGAGCTGTTTTTT
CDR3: CASSRAGLNTGELFF

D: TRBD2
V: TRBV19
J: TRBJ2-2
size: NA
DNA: TGTGCCAGTAGTAGGGAAGCGGGGGGGCCCACCGGGGAGCTGTTTTTT
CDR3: CASSREAGGPTGELFF

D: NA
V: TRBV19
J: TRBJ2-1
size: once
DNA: TGTGCCAGTAGTTTCCAGGGAGGGGGGTACAATGAGCAGTTCTTC
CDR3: CASSFQGGGYNEQFF

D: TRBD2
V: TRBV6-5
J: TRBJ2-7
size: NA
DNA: TGTGCCAGCAGCCAAGGGACTAGTGGCGGGGCGCGGCAGTACTTC
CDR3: CASSQGTSGGARQYF

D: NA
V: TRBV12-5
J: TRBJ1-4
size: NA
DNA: TGTGCTAGTGGTTTGGTACGATGGGAGGAAAAACTGTTTTTT
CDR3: CASGLVRWEEKLFF

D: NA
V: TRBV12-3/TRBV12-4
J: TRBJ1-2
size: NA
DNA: TGTGCCAGCAGTTTCGGCAGGGTGAGTGGCTACACCTTC
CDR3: CASSFGRVSGYTF

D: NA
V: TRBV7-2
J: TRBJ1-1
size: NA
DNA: TGTGCCAGCAGCTGGGGGGGTTCGGCCTCTGAAGCTTTCTTT
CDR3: CASSWGGSASEAFF

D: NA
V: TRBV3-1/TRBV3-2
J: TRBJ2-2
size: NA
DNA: TGTGCCAGCAGCCAAGGAGGATCCACCGGGGAGCTGTTTTTT
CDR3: CASSQGGSTGELFF

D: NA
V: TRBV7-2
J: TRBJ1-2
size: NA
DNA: TGTGCCAGCAGCTTCAATTCGGAGGGCTACACCTTC
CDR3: CASSFNSEGYTF

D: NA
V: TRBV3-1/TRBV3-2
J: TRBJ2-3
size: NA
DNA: TGTGCCAGCAGCCCCGGTGGGACATACACAGATACGCAGTATTTT
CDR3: CASSPGGTYTDTQYF

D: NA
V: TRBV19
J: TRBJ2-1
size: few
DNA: TGTGCCAGTAGTACCCCAATCGGCGGGCAGAGTAGCTACAATGAGCAGTTCTTC
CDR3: CASSTPIGGQSSYNEQFF

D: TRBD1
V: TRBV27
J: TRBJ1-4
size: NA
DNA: TGTGCCAGTTCGACAGGGGGAGATGAAAAACTGTTTTTT
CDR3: CASSTGGDEKLFF

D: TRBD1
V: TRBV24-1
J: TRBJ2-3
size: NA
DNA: TGTGCCACCAGTGATTCGGACAGGGGCCCAGATACGCAGTATTTT
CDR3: CATSDSDRGPDTQYF

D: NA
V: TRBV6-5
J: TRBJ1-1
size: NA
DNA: TGTGCCAGCAGTTATGAGACTGAAGCTTTCTTT
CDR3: CASSYETEAFF

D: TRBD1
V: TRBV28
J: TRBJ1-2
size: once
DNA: TGTGCCAGCAGACCGACAGGGAGCTATGGCTACACCTTC
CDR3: CASRPTGSYGYTF

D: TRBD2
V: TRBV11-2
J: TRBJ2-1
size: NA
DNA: TGTGCCAGCAGCTTTAATATTTGGTCGGGGGGGAATGAGCAGTTCTTC
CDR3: CASSFNIWSGGNEQFF

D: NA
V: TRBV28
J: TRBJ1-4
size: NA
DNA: TGTGCCAGCAGTTTCTTACTGACAGTCGCAACTAATGAAAAACTGTTTTTT
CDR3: CASSFLLTVATNEKLFF

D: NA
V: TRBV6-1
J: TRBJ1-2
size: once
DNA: TGTGCCAGCAGTGAAGCTCCAGTTGTCTCAGGCTACACCTTC
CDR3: CASSEAPVVSGYTF

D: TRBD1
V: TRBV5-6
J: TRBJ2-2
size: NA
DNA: TGTGCCAGCGGAAGCAGGGGGAGAAATACCGGGGAGCTGTTTTTT
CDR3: CASGSRGRNTGELFF

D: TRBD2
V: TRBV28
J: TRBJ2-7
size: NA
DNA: TGTGCCAGCAGGCGACCGGGACTAGCGGGGGGGAGTGAGCAGTACTTC
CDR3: CASRRPGLAGGSEQYF

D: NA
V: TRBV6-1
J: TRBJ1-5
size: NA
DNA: TGTGCCAGCGACAGTTTGGGACAGCCCCAGCATTTT
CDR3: CASDSLGQPQHF

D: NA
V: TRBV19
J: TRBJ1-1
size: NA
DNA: TGTGCCAGTAGTATAGATCCCGGGTCCACTGAAGCTTTCTTT
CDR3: CASSIDPGSTEAFF

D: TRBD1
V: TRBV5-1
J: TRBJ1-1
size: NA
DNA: TGCGCCAGCAGCGGACAGGGGGAGTTCACTGAAGCTTTCTTT
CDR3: CASSGQGEFTEAFF

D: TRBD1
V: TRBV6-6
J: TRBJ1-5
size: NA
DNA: TGTGCCAGCAGTTTGACAGGGGATCAGCCCCAGCATTTT
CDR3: CASSLTGDQPQHF

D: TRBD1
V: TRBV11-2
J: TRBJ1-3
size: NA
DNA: TGTGCCAGCAGCTCGTGGACCAGGGGGGAAAACACCATATATTTT
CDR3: CASSSWTRGENTIYF

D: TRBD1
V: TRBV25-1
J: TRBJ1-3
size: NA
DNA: TGTGCCAGCAGTGCCTCAGGGGGTGGAAACACCATATATTTT
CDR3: CASSASGGGNTIYF

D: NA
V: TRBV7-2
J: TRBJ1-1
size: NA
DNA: TGTGCCAGCAGCGCAGGGGAGAACACTGAAGCTTTCTTT
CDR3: CASSAGENTEAFF

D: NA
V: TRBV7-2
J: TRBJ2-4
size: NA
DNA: TGTGCCAGCAGCTTACAGGGGCAGGCCAAAAACATTCAGTACTTC
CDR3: CASSLQGQAKNIQYF

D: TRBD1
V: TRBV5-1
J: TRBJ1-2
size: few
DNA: TGCGCCAGCAGCTCTGGACAGGGCCCCTATGGCTACACCTTC
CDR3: CASSSGQGPYGYTF

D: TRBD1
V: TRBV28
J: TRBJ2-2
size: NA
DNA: TGTGCCAGCAGTTTAAGGGACAGGGGGAGAGGGGAGCTGTTTTTT
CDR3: CASSLRDRGRGELFF

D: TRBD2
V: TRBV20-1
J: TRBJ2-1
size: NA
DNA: TGCAGTGCTAGTCCCCTTACTAGCGGGAGGAGGAATGAGCAGTTCTTC
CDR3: CSASPLTSGRRNEQFF

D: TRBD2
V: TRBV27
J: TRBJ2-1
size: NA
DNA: TGTGCCACCAAACTTGGACTAGATGAGTTCTTC
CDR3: CATKLGLDEFF

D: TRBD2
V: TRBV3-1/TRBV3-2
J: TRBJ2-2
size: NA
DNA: TGTGCCAGCAGCCAAGGCCTTAGCGGGTTCCCGAACACCGGGGAGCTGTTTTTT
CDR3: CASSQGLSGFPNTGELFF

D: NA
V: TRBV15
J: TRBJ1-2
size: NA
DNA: TGTGCCACCGCACAGTCTAACTATGGCTACACCTTC
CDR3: CATAQSNYGYTF